This passage covers 8 T cell receptor beta chains from one sample sequenced in a study of identical twins. TCRdb re-called the 5' RACE reads through MiXCR, storing one row per CDR3 protein. The sample has a few hundred thousand distinct CDR3 sequences; over 11% are singletons. This same sample was also part of a study on yellow fever vaccine responses in identical twins.

Sequencing used CD4+ T cells sorted from blood. Source of these receptors: a woman aged 18-29 years in good health.

The gene calls are TRBV9 and TRBJ2-4; weak D call: TRBD1 (6 bases). The ends were cut back, 0 bases at V and 7 bases at J, with 14 bases in the middle. Germline values: CDR1 SGDLS, CDR2 YYNGEE. CDR3 length equals 15 residues. CDR3 bases: TGTGCCAGCAGCGTAGGGACAGCGCCCGAGAACATTCAGTACTTC. It yields the protein CASSVGTAPENIQYF.

This clonotype was recorded at least ten times. The gene calls are TRBV12-3 or TRBV12-4 and TRBJ2-2; D is uncertain. The V end was cut by 7 bases, the J end by 5 bases, with 14 bases between. The CDR3 has 14 residues. CDR3 loop: CASTLGIETGELFF. The CDR3 DNA reads TGTGCCAGCACCCTGGGGATAGAAACCGGGGAGCTGTTTTTT.

This chain links TRBV5-1 with TRBJ2-5; TRBD2 aligns across 11 bases. The ends lost 4 bases at V and 1 base at J; junction bases unmatched: 6. Germline V lookup: CDR1 SGHRS, CDR2 YFSETQ. CDR3 size: 16 residues. The CDR3 coding sequence is TGCGCCAGCAGCACCGGGACTAGCGGAGGCCAAGAGACCCAGTACTTC. It is translated as CASSTGTSGGQETQYF.

The chain employs TRBV7-2 and TRBJ1-2; D gene ambiguous. This CDR3 comprises 12 residues. Germline CDR1 SGHTA, CDR2 FQGNSA. The V gene lost 2 bases and the J gene lost 3 bases, with 4 bases spanning the gap. CDR3 in DNA: TGTGCCAGCAGCTTATTGCACTATGGCTACACCTTC. Translation: CASSLLHYGYTF.

This clonotype has at least ten counts. The rearrangement uses TRBV5-1 and TRBJ2-7, with 9 bases matching TRBD1. The CDR3 loop spans 14 amino acids. CDR1 SGHRS and CDR2 YFSETQ come from the germline V gene. The ends lost 2 bases at V and 3 bases at J; junction bases unmatched: 3. This CDR3 is CASSFAGQGYEQYF. As DNA, the CDR3 is TGCGCCAGCAGCTTTGCGGGACAGGGCTACGAGCAGTACTTC.

This clonotype was seen a few times. The chain is built from TRBV6-5 and TRBJ2-1; the D gene is possibly TRBD1 (5 bases). Germline V gene lookup returns CDR1 MNHEY and CDR2 SVGAGI. V lost 0 bases and J lost 3, with 15 bases in between. The CDR3 runs 17 residues. CDR3 loop: CASSYSKDTLYYNEQFF. DNA for the CDR3: TGTGCCAGCAGTTACTCGAAGGACACCTTATACTACAATGAGCAGTTCTTC.

This clonotype came up a few times. The genes are TRBV30 and TRBJ2-3; no reliable D call. The CDR3 consists of 13 residues. V was trimmed by 4 bases and J by 0 bases, leaving 8 bases between them. CDR1 and CDR2 from the germline V gene are GTSNPN and SVGIG (reference sequence). Here the CDR3 reads CAWTSASTDTQYF. Here the CDR3 DNA reads TGTGCCTGGACCTCGGCTAGCACAGATACGCAGTATTTT.

The chain carries TRBV7-2 and TRBJ2-3; no clear D gene. This CDR3 is 16 amino acids long. Germline values: CDR1 SGHTA, CDR2 FQGNSA. The V end lost 1 base, the J end lost 5 bases, and 16 bases lay between the germline ends. The CDR3 spells CASSLVMAGGLDTQYF. The CDR3 DNA reads as TGTGCCAGCAGCTTAGTCATGGCAGGTGGCTTAGATACGCAGTATTTT.